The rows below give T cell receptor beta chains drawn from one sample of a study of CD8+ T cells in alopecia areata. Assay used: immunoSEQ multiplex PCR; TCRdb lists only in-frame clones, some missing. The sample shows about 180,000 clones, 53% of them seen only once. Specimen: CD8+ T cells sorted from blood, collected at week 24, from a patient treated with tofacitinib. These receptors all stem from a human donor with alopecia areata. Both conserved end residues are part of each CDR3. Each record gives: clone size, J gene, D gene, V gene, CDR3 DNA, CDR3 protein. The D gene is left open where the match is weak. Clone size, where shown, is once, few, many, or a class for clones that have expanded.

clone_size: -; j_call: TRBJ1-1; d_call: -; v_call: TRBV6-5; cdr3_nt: TGTGCCAGCAGTTACCCCGAGGGCGGTGAAGCTTTCTTT; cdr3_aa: CASSYPEGGEAFF
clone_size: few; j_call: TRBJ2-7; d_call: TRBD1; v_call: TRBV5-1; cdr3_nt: TGCGCCAGCAGTTGGACAGGGCTTACCTACGAGCAGTACTTC; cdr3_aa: CASSWTGLTYEQYF
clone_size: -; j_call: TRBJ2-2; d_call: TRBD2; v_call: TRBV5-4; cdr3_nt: TGTGCCAGCAGCTTGGAGAGGTTGCGGGGGGACGAGAACACCGGGGAGCTGTTTTTT; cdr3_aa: CASSLERLRGDENTGELFF
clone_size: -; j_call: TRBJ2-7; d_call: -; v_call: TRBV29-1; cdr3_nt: TGCAGCGTTATGGGTGGCGGTTCCTACGAGCAGTACTTC; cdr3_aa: CSVMGGGSYEQYF
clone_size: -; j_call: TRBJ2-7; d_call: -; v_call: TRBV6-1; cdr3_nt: TGTGCCAGCACTCCCGGGACGGTCTCCTACGAGCAGTACTTC; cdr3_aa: CASTPGTVSYEQYF
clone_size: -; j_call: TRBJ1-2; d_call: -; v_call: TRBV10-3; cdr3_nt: TGTGCCATCAGTGACATGGGGGCTAACTATGGCTACACCTTC; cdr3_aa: CAISDMGANYGYTF
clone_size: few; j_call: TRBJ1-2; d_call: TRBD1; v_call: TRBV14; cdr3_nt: TGTGCCAGCAGCCAATTCAGGGGGGCGTATGGCTACACCTTC; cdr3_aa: CASSQFRGAYGYTF
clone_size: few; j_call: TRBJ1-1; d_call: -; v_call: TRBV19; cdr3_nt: TGTGCCAGTAGCCCGGGATGGTACACTGAAGCTTTCTTT; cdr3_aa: CASSPGWYTEAFF
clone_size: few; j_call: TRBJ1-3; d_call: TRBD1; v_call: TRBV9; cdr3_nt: TGTGCCAGCAGCGCCGACAGGGAAGGCTCTGGAAACACCATATATTTT; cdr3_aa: CASSADREGSGNTIYF
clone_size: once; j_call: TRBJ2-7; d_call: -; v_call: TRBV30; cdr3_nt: TGTGCCTGGAGCATAGGGGCTCAGAACGAGCAGTACTTC; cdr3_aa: CAWSIGAQNEQYF
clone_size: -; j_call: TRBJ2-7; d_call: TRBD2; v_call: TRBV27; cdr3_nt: TGTGCCAGCACCTCGGGAGGGCACGAGCAGTACTTC; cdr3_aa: CASTSGGHEQYF
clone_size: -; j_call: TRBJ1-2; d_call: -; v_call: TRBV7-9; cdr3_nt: TGTGCCAGCAGCTCCGGGACGGCTCCCTATGGCTACACCTTC; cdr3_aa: CASSSGTAPYGYTF
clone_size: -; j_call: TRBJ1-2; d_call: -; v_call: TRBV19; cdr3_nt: TGTGCCAGTATGGAGGGGTTGAGCTATGGCTACACCTTC; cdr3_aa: CASMEGLSYGYTF
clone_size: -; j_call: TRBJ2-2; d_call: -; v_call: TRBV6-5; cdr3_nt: TGTGCCAGCAGTTATGCCAGGGTAGCTGTGAGCGGGGAGCTGTTTTTT; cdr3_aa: CASSYARVAVSGELFF
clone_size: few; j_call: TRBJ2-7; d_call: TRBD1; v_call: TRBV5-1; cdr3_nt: TGCGCCAGCAGCAAGGAGGGACAGGGGGCCCACGAGCAGTACTTC; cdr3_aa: CASSKEGQGAHEQYF
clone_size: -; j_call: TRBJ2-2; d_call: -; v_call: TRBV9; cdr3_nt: TGTGCCAGCAGCCTCCGTGCGGACACCGGGGAGCTGTTTTTT; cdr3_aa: CASSLRADTGELFF
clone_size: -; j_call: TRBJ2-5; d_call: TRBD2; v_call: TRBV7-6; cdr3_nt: TGTGCCAGCAGCGAGCGGGGGGGCTCTGAGACCCAGTACTTC; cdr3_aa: CASSERGGSETQYF
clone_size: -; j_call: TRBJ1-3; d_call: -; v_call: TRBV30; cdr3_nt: TGTGCCTGGAGTTCAGTTAGGGCGGACACCATATATTTT; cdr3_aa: CAWSSVRADTIYF
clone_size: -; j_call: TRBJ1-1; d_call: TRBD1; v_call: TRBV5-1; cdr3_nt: TGCGCCAGCAGCTTGGGGGACAGGAACACTGAAGCTTTCTTT; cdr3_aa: CASSLGDRNTEAFF
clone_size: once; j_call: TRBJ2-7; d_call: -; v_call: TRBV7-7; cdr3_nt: TGTGCCAGCAGCGAATACAGGGCTGGAGAGCAGTACTTC; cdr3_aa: CASSEYRAGEQYF
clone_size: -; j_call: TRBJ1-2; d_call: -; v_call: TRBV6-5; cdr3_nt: TGTGCCAGCAGTTACTCGGAGGGAAACGGCTACACCTTC; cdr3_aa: CASSYSEGNGYTF
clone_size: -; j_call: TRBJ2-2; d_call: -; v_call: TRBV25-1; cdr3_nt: TGTGCCGTCTATCGAGACGGCGGGGAGCTGTTTTTT; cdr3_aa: CAVYRDGGELFF
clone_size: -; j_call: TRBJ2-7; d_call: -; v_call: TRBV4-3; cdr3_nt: TGCGCCAGCAGCCAAGAAGGCAGCTACGAGCAGTACTTC; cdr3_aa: CASSQEGSYEQYF
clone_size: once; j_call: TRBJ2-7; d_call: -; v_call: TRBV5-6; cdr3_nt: TGTGCCAGCAGCGACTCAGGGTCCTACGAGCAGTACTTC; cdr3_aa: CASSDSGSYEQYF
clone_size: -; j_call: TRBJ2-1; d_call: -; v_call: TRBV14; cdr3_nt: TGTGCCAGCAGCCCCTTTAGCGACGTTGGGAATAATGAGCAGTTCTTC; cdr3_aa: CASSPFSDVGNNEQFF
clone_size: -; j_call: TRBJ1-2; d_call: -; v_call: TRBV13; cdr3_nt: TGTGCCAGCAGCTTGGAGGGGACAAGCGGCTACACCTTC; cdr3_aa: CASSLEGTSGYTF
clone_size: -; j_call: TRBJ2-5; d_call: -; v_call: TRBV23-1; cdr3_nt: TGCGCCAGCAGTTTCGCGAGGGGCAGGAGAGAGACCCAGTACTTC; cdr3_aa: CASSFARGRRETQYF
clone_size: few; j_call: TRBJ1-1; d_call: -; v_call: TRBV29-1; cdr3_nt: TGCAGCGTCCAATTGGGGTCTCAGGGCACTGAAGCTTTCTTT; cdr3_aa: CSVQLGSQGTEAFF
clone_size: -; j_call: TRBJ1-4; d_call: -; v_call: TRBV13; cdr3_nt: TGTGCCAGCAGCTCCGGATACGGGAATGAAAAACTGTTTTTT; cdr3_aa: CASSSGYGNEKLFF
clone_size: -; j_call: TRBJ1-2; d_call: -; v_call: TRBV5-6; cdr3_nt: TGTGCCAGCAGCTTGGCGACAGAAAAGGACTATGGCTACACCTTC; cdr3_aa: CASSLATEKDYGYTF
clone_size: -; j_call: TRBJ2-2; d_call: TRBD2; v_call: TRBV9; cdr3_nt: TGTGCCAGCAGCGCCCCCCACGGCGGGGGGAACACCGGGGAGCTGTTTTTT; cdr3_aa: CASSAPHGGGNTGELFF
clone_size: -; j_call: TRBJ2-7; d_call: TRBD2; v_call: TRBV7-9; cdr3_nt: TGTGCCAGCAGCCATTCCGGGACTAGTACAACCTACGAGCAGTACTTC; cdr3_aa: CASSHSGTSTTYEQYF
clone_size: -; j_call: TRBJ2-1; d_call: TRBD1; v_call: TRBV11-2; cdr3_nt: TGTGCCAGCAGACAGGGGGAGCAGTTCTTC; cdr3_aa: CASRQGEQFF
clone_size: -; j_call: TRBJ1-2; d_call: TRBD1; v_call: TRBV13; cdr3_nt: TGTGCCAGCAGCAGACAGGGGCATAACTATGGCTACACCTTC; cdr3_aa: CASSRQGHNYGYTF
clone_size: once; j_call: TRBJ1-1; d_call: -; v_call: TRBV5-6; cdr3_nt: TGTGCCAGCAGCTTGGAGGGGTCTGAAGCTTTCTTT; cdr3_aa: CASSLEGSEAFF